This T cell receptor beta chain appears in the sequencing data of a study of blood T cell repertoires in COVID-19. Study summary: Acute and convalescent COVID-19 samples came from the United States, Italy and Spain. T cells, B-cell-depleted T cells, or PBMCs supplied cDNA or gDNA.

Germline V lookup: CDR1 MNHEY, CDR2 SVGEGT. Trimming stripped 5 bases from V and 3 bases from J, with 15 bases between. CDR3 size: 15 residues. Seattle's cohort entered during active infection and was followed longitudinally. Original data processing: How many nucleated cells were present was estimated from reference gene primer amplification. Sequencing used immunoSEQ multiplex PCR; TCRdb keeps in-frame clones, though not all of them. The V and J calls and the clone size are those of that table, but D and trimming were determined from the DNA. The sample consists of 100,000 to 150,000 clones, roughly 86% of them appearing once.

Sequencing was performed on peripheral blood. V gene TRBV6-2 or TRBV6-3 combines with J gene TRBJ2-3, with D perhaps TRBD2 (6 bases). The TCR sequence derives from a woman aged 70-85 years with COVID-19, enrolled during active disease. The CDR3 DNA follows: TGTGCCAGCAGTAGCCCGGACTACAGGACAGATACGCAGTATTTT. As protein: CASSSPDYRTDTQYF.